Below are 13 T cell receptor beta chains sequenced from a single sample in a study of cytomegalovirus exposure and HLA in healthy donors. A multiplex PCR was run with 60 Vbeta primers and 13 Jbeta primers. Profiled with immunoSEQ multiplex PCR; TCRdb holds only in-frame clones, not every one. In the table there are 150,000 or so clones, 80% of which are singletons. The material sequenced was PBMCs. The receptor set was obtained from a woman aged 35 to 49 in good health and CMV-seronegative.

The chain carries TRBV9 and TRBJ2-3; TRBD1 might be the D (5 bases). Germline loops: CDR1 SGDLS, CDR2 YYNGEE. The CDR3 consists of 16 residues. V lost 2 bases to trimming and J lost 5 bases, with 18 bases between them. The CDR3 region has the DNA TGTGCCAGCAGCGTGAGTCCCAGGGCCTGGGTAGATACGCAGTATTTT. This codes for CASSVSPRAWVDTQYF.

This clone was counted only a few times. The V call is TRBV7-6, the J call TRBJ1-1; 9 positions match TRBD1. V lost 6 bases to trimming and J lost 6 bases; unmatched junction nucleotides: 8. This CDR3 has 14 amino acids. Germline V gives CDR1 SGHVS, CDR2 FNYEAQ. As DNA, the CDR3 is TGTGCCAGCAGTATAGGACAGGGGTCATCTGAAGCTTTCTTT. Its translation is CASSIGQGSSEAFF.

The chain links TRBV9 to TRBJ1-1; 8 positions agree with TRBD1. V lost 2 bases and J lost 4; bases outside the gene matches: 7. Germline V CDR1 and CDR2: SGDLS, YYNGEE. The CDR3 has 15 residues. CDR3 amino acids: CASSVLTGEGTEAFF. Here the CDR3 DNA reads TGTGCCAGCAGCGTGTTGACAGGGGAGGGCACTGAAGCTTTCTTT.

The chain has TRBV27 and TRBJ1-2; weak D call: TRBD1 (6 bases). The CDR3 runs 14 residues. Trimming shortened V by 8 bases and J by 8 bases, and 21 bases separated the two germline ends. Germline assignment: CDR1 MNHEY and CDR2 SMNVEV (reference sequence). CDR3 loop: CASRPPGVVGGYTF. CDR3 in DNA: TGTGCCAGCCGCCCTCCAGGGGTCGTAGGGGGCTACACCTTC.

The V call is TRBV28, the J call TRBJ1-5, with D tentatively TRBD1 (6 bases). The CDR3 sequence is 15 residues long. With 2 bases removed from V and 3 bases from J, the gap between germline ends came to 11 bases. Germline V gene data show CDR1 as MDHEN and CDR2 as SYDVKM. Written as DNA, the CDR3 is TGTGCCAGCAGTTTACGGGGGGCATACAATCAGCCCCAGCATTTT. This translates into CASSLRGAYNQPQHF.

This chain uses TRBV4-1 with TRBJ2-7; 10 nucleotides align to TRBD1. Germline CDR1 MGHRA, CDR2 YSYEKL. Trimming removed 3 bases from V and 2 bases from J; junction bases left unmatched: 7. The CDR3 runs 16 residues. CDR3 nucleotide sequence: TGCGCCAGCAGCCAGACCCAGGACAGGGGGACCTACGAGCAGTACTTC. Its translation is CASSQTQDRGTYEQYF.

This chain uses TRBV9 with TRBJ1-4; TRBD1 might be the D (6 bases). The CDR3 runs to 15 residues. CDR1 is SGDLS, CDR2 YYNGEE, per germline. V was pared by 3 bases and J by 7 bases, with 16 bases between. CDR3 loop: CASSAHEARGEKLFF. CDR3 DNA: TGTGCCAGCAGCGCCCATGAGGCCAGGGGTGAAAAACTGTTTTTT.

V is TRBV28 and J is TRBJ2-7; the D gene is possibly TRBD2 (6 bases). The V gene lost 10 bases and the J gene lost 1 base, with 17 bases spanning the gap. The CDR3 loop spans 14 amino acids. Germline V lookup: CDR1 MDHEN, CDR2 SYDVKM. The CDR3: CAITPGLDSYEQYF. The DNA of the CDR3 is TGTGCCATTACACCGGGACTCGATTCCTACGAGCAGTACTTC.

The chain is built from TRBV4-3 and TRBJ2-1, with D tentatively TRBD1 (5 bases). V was trimmed by 2 bases and J by 4 bases, leaving 9 bases between them. Germline V gene data show CDR1 as LGHNA and CDR2 as YSLEER. The CDR3 is 14 residues long. The CDR3 sequence is CASSQSRVYNEQFF. The DNA of the CDR3 is TGCGCCAGCAGCCAATCCAGGGTTTACAATGAGCAGTTCTTC.

The chain recombines TRBV5-4 with TRBJ2-7; maybe TRBD2 (5 bases). CDR1 and CDR2 from the germline V gene are SGHNT and YYREEE (reference sequence). This CDR3 is built from 13 residues. With 4 bases removed from V and 5 bases from J, the gap between germline ends came to 13 bases. The CDR3 sequence: CASSRFGGDEQYF. As DNA, the CDR3 is TGTGCCAGCAGCCGGTTCGGAGGCGACGAGCAGTACTTC.

This chain connects TRBV5-1 to TRBJ1-2; TRBD1 matches at 10 bases. The V gene end was trimmed by 4 bases and the J gene end by 5 bases; junction bases not matched to a gene: 2. Looked up from germline, CDR1 is SGHRS and CDR2 is YFSETQ. The CDR3 is 13 residues long. CDR3: CASSGTGEYGYTF. For the CDR3, the DNA is TGCGCCAGCAGCGGGACAGGGGAATATGGCTACACCTTC.

The CDR3 here is CAISWTGLPYEQYF. The CDR3, as DNA: TGTGCCATCTCTTGGACAGGGCTGCCCTACGAGCAGTACTTC. The chain employs TRBV10-3 and TRBJ2-7, with 8 bases aligning to TRBD1. CDR3 size: 14 residues. The germline gives CDR1 ENHRY, CDR2 SYGVKD. Trimming at V came to 8 bases and at J to 2 bases, leaving 8 bases not matched to a gene.

V is TRBV7-2 and J is TRBJ2-7; tentative D call: TRBD2 (5 bases). V was cut by 4 bases and J by 4 bases, with 14 bases left in between. CDR3 length: 14 amino acids. The V gene's germline CDR1 is SGHTA and CDR2 FQGNSA. CDR3 protein: CASSWSGSLYEQYF. In DNA, the CDR3 is TGTGCCAGCAGCTGGAGCGGTTCTCTGTACGAGCAGTACTTC.